These 27 T cell receptor beta chains share one sample of origin, sequenced in a study of cytomegalovirus exposure and HLA in healthy donors. Primers for the PCR totalled 60 Vbeta and 13 Jbeta. Sequenced by immunoSEQ multiplex PCR; TCRdb stores in-frame clones only, minus some. The table has tens of thousands of clones, around four fifths seen once. The sequenced sample was PBMCs. Receptor source: a male donor in good health and CMV-seronegative.

The J gene is TRBJ1-3, the V gene TRBV9; the D gene is possibly TRBD1 (6 bases). The V gene's germline CDR1 is SGDLS and CDR2 YYNGEE. Deletions cut 7 bases from V and 0 bases from J, with 17 bases between. The CDR3 loop spans 16 amino acids. CDR3 sequence: CASQPGTPYSGNTIYF. In DNA form, the CDR3 reads TGTGCCAGCCAACCCGGGACACCTTACTCTGGAAACACCATATATTTT.

The chain joins TRBV20-1 to TRBJ2-1, with 8 nucleotides matching TRBD1. The CDR3 is 10 residues long. V lost 6 bases and J lost 14; bases outside the gene matches: 6. Germline V CDR1 and CDR2: DFQATT, SNEGSKA (reference sequence). Here the CDR3 DNA reads TGCAGTGCGGGGGACAGGCCCAAGTTCTTC. Its protein product is CSAGDRPKFF.

V and J are TRBV7-3 and TRBJ2-1; D not resolved. V was shortened by 0 bases and J by 5 bases, with 5 bases between the two germline ends. This CDR3 region has 13 residues. The V gene's germline CDR1 is SGHTA and CDR2 FQGTGA. DNA of the CDR3: TGTGCCAGCAGCTTAACCCCTAACAATGAGCAGTTCTTC. It yields the protein CASSLTPNNEQFF.

This clone turned up a few times. J is TRBJ2-5 and V is TRBV4-1, with TRBD1 matching 9 bases. CDR3 length: 16 amino acids. Per the germline V gene, CDR1 is MGHRA and CDR2 is YSYEKL. V was clipped by 3 bases and J by 5 bases; unmatched bases: 10. This chain's CDR3 is CASSQGGQGVGETQYF. CDR3 coding DNA: TGCGCCAGCAGCCAGGGGGGACAGGGAGTAGGGGAGACCCAGTACTTC.

The V call is TRBV7-2, the J call TRBJ1-2; 10 bases are shared with TRBD1. Unmatched junction bases numbered 4, after V lost 4 bases and J lost 8 bases. The germline V gene has CDR1 SGHTA and CDR2 FQGNSA. The CDR3 totals 13 residues. The CDR3 bases are TGTGCCAGCAGCTGGGGGGACAGGGGAGGCTACACCTTC. This sequence encodes CASSWGDRGGYTF. Full variable domain (remainder filled in from reference TRBV7-2 and TRBJ1-2): GAGVSQSPSNKVTEKGKDVELRCDPISGHTALYWYRQSLGQGLEFLIYFQGNSAPDKSGLPSDRFSAERTGGSVSTLTIQRTQQEDSAVYLCASSWGDRGGYTFGSGTRLTVV.

This clone was detected only once. For the CDR3, the DNA is TGTGCCACCAGCAGAGATGGGCGACCGCCGACCTCCTACGAGCAGTACTTC. Its protein product is CATSRDGRPPTSYEQYF. J is TRBJ2-7 and V is TRBV15; D not resolved. The CDR3 length is 17 residues. The germline CDR1 and CDR2 sequences are LNHNV and YYDKDF (reference sequence). V was cut by 0 bases and J by 0 bases, with 15 bases left in between.

V is TRBV9 and J is TRBJ2-2, with 10 nucleotides matching TRBD2. The CDR3 covers 18 residues. J gave up 1 base and V 0 bases, and 6 bases lay outside the gene matches. CDR1 and CDR2 (germline): SGDLS, YYNGEE. This chain's CDR3 is CASSVAFIAGGNTGELFF. CDR3 sequence (DNA): TGTGCCAGCAGCGTAGCATTCATAGCGGGGGGGAACACCGGGGAGCTGTTTTTT.

Only one count was recorded for this clone. V gene TRBV28 combines with J gene TRBJ2-7, with D possibly being TRBD1 (7 bases). The CDR3 is 14 amino acids. V was shortened by 6 bases and J by 1 base, with 13 bases between the two germline ends. Germline CDR1 MDHEN, CDR2 SYDVKM. CDR3 amino acids: CASRPAGQSYEQYF. The CDR3 nucleotides read TGTGCCAGCAGACCCGCGGGACAGTCCTACGAGCAGTACTTC.

A single count supports this clone. This rearrangement joins TRBV7-2 to TRBJ1-1; TRBD1 aligns across 8 bases. The CDR3 extends over 15 amino acids. CDR1 is SGHTA, CDR2 FQGNSA, per germline. The ends lost 5 bases at V and 4 bases at J; junction bases unmatched: 9. DNA for the CDR3: TGTGCCAGCAGCCCTAGTGGACAGGGAACCACTGAAGCTTTCTTT. It encodes CASSPSGQGTTEAFF.

In this sample, this clone turned up once. The chain uses TRBV6-1 and TRBJ1-4; 8 nucleotides line up with TRBD1. From germline, CDR1 is MNHNS and CDR2 SASEGT. This CDR3 is 14 amino acids long. The V and J ends lost 3 bases and 8 bases, in that order; junction bases with no gene match: 5. CDR3 DNA sequence: TGTGCCAGCAGTGAGGACAGGGTCAGCGAAAAACTGTTTTTT. Its translation: CASSEDRVSEKLFF.

The V gene is TRBV6-5, the J gene TRBJ2-7, with TRBD1 matching 10 bases. With V trimmed by 1 base and J by 9 bases, 3 bases remained unmatched. The germline V gene has CDR1 MNHEY and CDR2 SVGAGI. The CDR3 loop spans 13 amino acids. This CDR3 reads CASSYWGQGPQYF. The CDR3 region has the DNA TGTGCCAGCAGTTACTGGGGACAGGGGCCGCAGTACTTC.

The chain has TRBV18 and TRBJ2-1; D possibly corresponds to TRBD1 (5 bases). Trimming stripped 1 base from V and 9 bases from J, with 19 bases between. Germline CDR1 reads KGHSH; CDR2 reads LQKENI. CDR3 size: 16 residues. The CDR3 DNA reads TGTGCCAGCTCACCACGTCAGGGTCCTGTGCGTGTTGAGCAGTTCTTC. This codes for CASSPRQGPVRVEQFF.

The gene calls are TRBV11-2 and TRBJ2-3, with 9 bases identical to TRBD2. CDR3 length: 14 amino acids. V gave up 5 bases and J gave up 2 bases; unmatched junction bases: 2. Germline assignment: CDR1 SGHAT and CDR2 FQNNGV. The CDR3 loop reads CASSRTSATDTQYF. The CDR3 DNA sequence: TGTGCCAGCAGCCGGACTAGCGCCACAGATACGCAGTATTTT.

The genes are TRBV18 and TRBJ1-2; 7 positions agree with TRBD1. The CDR3 extends over 15 amino acids. Losses at the gene ends were 3 bases for V and 0 bases for J; bases not matched to a gene: 4. Germline V gene data show CDR1 as KGHSH and CDR2 as LQKENI. The CDR3: CASSPGQASNYGYTF. In DNA, the CDR3 is TGTGCCAGCTCACCTGGACAGGCCTCTAACTATGGCTACACCTTC. Full variable domain (remainder filled in from reference TRBV18 and TRBJ1-2): NAGVMQNPRHLVRRRGQEARLRCSPMKGHSHVYWYRQLPEEGLKFMVYLQKENIIDESGMPKERFSAEFPKEGPSILRIQQVVRGDSAAYFCASSPGQASNYGYTFGSGTRLTVV.

The rearrangement links TRBV6-1 to TRBJ1-1, with D possibly TRBD1 on 5 matching bases. Germline values: CDR1 MNHNS, CDR2 SASEGT. The length of the CDR3 is 14 residues. V was cut by 2 bases and J by 3 bases, with 10 bases left in between. CDR3 DNA: TGTGCCAGCAGTGAATGGGGGGGGGACACTGAAGCTTTCTTT. It yields the protein CASSEWGGDTEAFF.

This rearrangement joins TRBV7-2 to TRBJ2-5; 9 nucleotides match TRBD2. Germline V gives CDR1 SGHTA, CDR2 FQGNSA. V dropped 8 bases and J dropped 2; count of bases not matched to a gene: 6. This CDR3 contains 14 residues. The CDR3 coding sequence is TGTGCCAGCGCCCTAGCGGGACCACAAGAGACCCAGTACTTC. Protein product: CASALAGPQETQYF.

J is TRBJ1-1 and V is TRBV7-3; D is perhaps TRBD1 (6 bases). CDR3 length equals 17 residues. Germline loops: CDR1 SGHTA, CDR2 FQGTGA. The V end lost 2 bases, the J end lost 1 base, and 17 bases lay between the germline ends. The CDR3 here is CASSLCIGGDSNTEAFF. In DNA, the CDR3 is TGTGCCAGCAGCTTATGTATAGGGGGGGATTCGAACACTGAAGCTTTCTTT.

This sequence joins TRBV5-1 and TRBJ1-2, with D tentatively TRBD1 (6 bases). V shed 0 bases and J shed 10 bases, with 16 bases lying between them. This CDR3 has 14 residues. Germline CDR1 SGHRS, CDR2 YFSETQ. For the CDR3, the DNA is TGCGCCAGCAGCTTGGTTTCGCGGGGGCAAGTCTACACCTTC. It is translated as CASSLVSRGQVYTF.

The chain joins TRBV7-2 to TRBJ2-2; a weak D match, TRBD2 (5 bases). Germline V gene data show CDR1 as SGHTA and CDR2 as FQGNSA. There are 16 residues in the CDR3. Trimming cost V 5 bases and J 2 bases, with 15 bases left between them. The CDR3 sequence is CASSRDPAGNTGELFF. The CDR3 bases are TGTGCCAGCAGCCGCGACCCCGCGGGTAACACCGGGGAGCTGTTTTTT. Variable domain in full (rest from reference TRBV7-2 and TRBJ2-2): GAGVSQSPSNKVTEKGKDVELRCDPISGHTALYWYRQSLGQGLEFLIYFQGNSAPDKSGLPSDRFSAERTGGSVSTLTIQRTQQEDSAVYLCASSRDPAGNTGELFFGEGSRLTVL.

This clone has just a few counts. The rearrangement links TRBV6-5 to TRBJ1-1; 8 bases map to TRBD1. The CDR3 has 15 residues. The germline CDR1 and CDR2 sequences are MNHEY and SVGAGI. J was trimmed by 1 base and V by 7 bases; bases with no gene match: 8. DNA of the CDR3: TGTGCCAGCAATAACAGGGGGGGACCGAACACTGAAGCTTTCTTT. Its translation is CASNNRGGPNTEAFF.

This chain connects TRBV9 to TRBJ2-7; TRBD1 agrees at 8 bases. Germline values: CDR1 SGDLS, CDR2 YYNGEE. The CDR3 length is 15 residues. Unmatched junction bases numbered 4, after V lost 0 bases and J lost 2 bases. The CDR3 loop is CASSVGQGLAYEQYF. The CDR3 DNA is TGTGCCAGCAGCGTAGGACAGGGGCTTGCCTACGAGCAGTACTTC.

The chain has TRBV18 and TRBJ2-5, with TRBD1 identical over 10 bases. CDR1 is KGHSH and CDR2 is LQKENI in the germline V gene. The CDR3 is 14 amino acids. J gave up 6 bases and V 0 bases, and 1 base lay outside the gene matches. In nucleotides, the CDR3 is TGTGCCAGCTCACCACCGACAGGGGGCAAGACCCAGTACTTC. Translating it yields CASSPPTGGKTQYF.

V usage is TRBV15 and J usage is TRBJ1-2; D is perhaps TRBD1 (5 bases). The CDR3 consists of 12 residues. Trimming stripped 4 bases from V and 14 bases from J, with 17 bases between. CDR1 is LNHNV, CDR2 YYDKDF, per germline (reference sequence). CDR3 sequence (DNA): TGTGCCACCAGCAACATATGGGGCGCGTTGACCTTC. Translation gives CATSNIWGALTF.

This chain connects TRBV5-1 to TRBJ2-3; 7 bases line up with TRBD1. Germline loops: CDR1 SGHRS, CDR2 YFSETQ. This CDR3 has 14 residues. V dropped 3 bases and J dropped 4; count of bases not matched to a gene: 5. CDR3 sequence (DNA): TGCGCCAGCAGCTCGGGACAGAACCCAGATACGCAGTATTTT. This codes for CASSSGQNPDTQYF.

This chain links TRBV4-3 with TRBJ1-6; weak D call: TRBD1 (5 bases). Germline CDR1 and CDR2: LGHNA and YSLEER. This CDR3 contains 19 residues. V lost 1 base and J lost 0, with 16 bases in between. CDR3 sequence: CASSQGLDTSSSYNSPLHF. The DNA for the CDR3 is TGCGCCAGCAGCCAAGGTTTGGACACCTCGAGCTCCTATAATTCACCCCTCCACTTT.

The CDR3 nucleotides are TGTGCCAGCAGGGGGAGGACAGGGGGAAAGTCCGGGCAGTACTTC. Its translation: CASRGRTGGKSGQYF. The J gene is TRBJ2-7, the V gene TRBV5-6, with 10 nucleotides matching TRBD1. This CDR3 has 15 amino acids. V was pared by 5 bases and J by 9 bases, with 14 bases of the junction left unmatched. From germline, CDR1 is SGHDT and CDR2 YYEEEE.

The CDR3 reads CASSPYLGGRYYEQYF. CDR3 coding DNA: TGTGCCAGCTCACCCTATCTGGGCGGGAGGTACTACGAGCAGTACTTC. This rearrangement joins TRBV18 to TRBJ2-7; 8 nucleotides line up with TRBD2. The CDR3 totals 16 residues. Trimming took 3 bases from V and 3 from J; bases not matched to a gene: 10. CDR1 is KGHSH and CDR2 is LQKENI in the germline V gene.